A selection of T cell receptor beta chains follows, all from one sample in a study of T cell changes during pregnancy in multiple sclerosis. Clones were read by immunoSEQ multiplex PCR, and TCRdb kept only the in-frame ones, dropping some. The table includes over 65,000 clones, about 91% detected once. This material consisted of peripheral blood, taken in the first trimester of pregnancy. These receptors were taken from a female donor in good health, enrolled as a control in a pregnancy study. Both conserved end residues are part of each CDR3. Clone size, where shown, is once, few, many, or a class for clones that have expanded.

CDR3 protein: CAWGTGDNSPLHF; V gene: TRBV30; clone size: NA; J gene: TRBJ1-6
CDR3 protein: CASSLQFLNTEAFF; V gene: TRBV7-2; clone size: NA; J gene: TRBJ1-1
CDR3 protein: CASSPYPGQGNSPLHF; V gene: TRBV19; clone size: NA; J gene: TRBJ1-6
CDR3 protein: CASSYGGTSINEQFF; V gene: TRBV6-5; clone size: NA; J gene: TRBJ2-1
CDR3 protein: CASSPGHSSSPLHF; V gene: TRBV5-1; clone size: once; J gene: TRBJ1-6
CDR3 protein: CASSLGQVNSPLHF; V gene: TRBV11-3; clone size: NA; J gene: TRBJ1-6
CDR3 protein: CASSLRDRANQPQHF; V gene: TRBV28; clone size: NA; J gene: TRBJ1-5
CDR3 protein: CASTGQGASYGYTF; V gene: TRBV7-9; clone size: few; J gene: TRBJ1-2
CDR3 protein: CASRTRTGTRNQPQHF; V gene: TRBV28; clone size: NA; J gene: TRBJ1-5
CDR3 protein: CASSIWGLGSDTQYF; V gene: TRBV19; clone size: NA; J gene: TRBJ2-3
CDR3 protein: CASSLRDNEQFF; V gene: TRBV28; clone size: NA; J gene: TRBJ2-1
CDR3 protein: CASSLVSGQVQETQYF; V gene: TRBV5-1; clone size: NA; J gene: TRBJ2-5
CDR3 protein: CASSGGVYEQYF; V gene: TRBV7-8; clone size: few; J gene: TRBJ2-7
CDR3 protein: CAWSSLQGITDTQYF; V gene: TRBV30; clone size: NA; J gene: TRBJ2-3
CDR3 protein: CASSSGGARETQYF; V gene: TRBV11-2; clone size: NA; J gene: TRBJ2-5
CDR3 protein: CASSYSGQGFGYTF; V gene: TRBV6-5; clone size: few; J gene: TRBJ1-2
CDR3 protein: CASSRTPGGNEQFF; V gene: TRBV27; clone size: NA; J gene: TRBJ2-1
CDR3 protein: CASSIYRGNNSPLHF; V gene: TRBV19; clone size: NA; J gene: TRBJ1-6
CDR3 protein: CAISDLGQGKGDRGNTIYF; V gene: TRBV10-3; clone size: NA; J gene: TRBJ1-3
CDR3 protein: CASSPGTSGARYEQYF; V gene: TRBV7-3; clone size: NA; J gene: TRBJ2-7
CDR3 protein: CASTDWSGELFF; V gene: TRBV7-8; clone size: NA; J gene: TRBJ2-2
CDR3 protein: CASSLEGQPYF; V gene: TRBV5-1; clone size: NA; J gene: TRBJ2-7
CDR3 protein: CASSLEGTDGYTF; V gene: TRBV28; clone size: NA; J gene: TRBJ1-2
CDR3 protein: CASSQDGRGIYGYTF; V gene: TRBV4-3; clone size: NA; J gene: TRBJ1-2
CDR3 protein: CASSITGLSTEAFF; V gene: TRBV19; clone size: NA; J gene: TRBJ1-1
CDR3 protein: CASSLAVGQGGYGYTF; V gene: TRBV5-4; clone size: NA; J gene: TRBJ1-2
CDR3 protein: CASSSLPPDTQYF; V gene: TRBV28; clone size: NA; J gene: TRBJ2-3
CDR3 protein: CASSIGAGSYEQYF; V gene: TRBV19; clone size: NA; J gene: TRBJ2-7